Many counts were recorded for the clone carrying this T cell receptor (beta chain). What it binds is not known. A single record per CDR3 protein comes from TCRdb applying MiXCR to the 5' RACE reads. Seen here are 250,000 to 400,000 distinct CDR3 sequences, about 4.5% observed once, and the top ten hold approximately 19%. The sample belongs to a study of T cells after yellow fever vaccination. Across the whole study: With SMART-Seq v4 Ultra Low Input, the fractions containing low cell numbers were prepared.

CDR3 length: 14 amino acids. V lost 2 bases to trimming and J lost 5 bases, with 13 bases between them. The germline V gene encodes CDR1 LNHDA and CDR2 SQIVND (reference sequence). Study results and caveats: Contaminants from the bulk population, in the form of abundant clonotypes, could be found in FACS-sorted repertoires.

Sequencing used PBMCs, obtained 15 days after the yellow fever booster vaccination. The TCR comes from a young man who received the YFV17D yellow fever vaccine. The rearrangement links TRBV19 to TRBJ2-7, with D tentatively TRBD2 (6 bases). The CDR3 DNA is TGTGCCAGTAGTATAAGCTGGACTACGAACGAGCAGTACTTC. As protein: CASSISWTTNEQYF.